This TCR beta chain was identified in a study of T cell responses to AZD1222 COVID-19 vaccine. The CDR3 is 12 amino acids. V lost 5 bases to trimming and J lost 10 bases, with 11 bases between them. Clones were read by immunoSEQ multiplex PCR, and TCRdb kept only the in-frame ones, dropping some. Of 90,000 to 120,000 clones in the sample, around 90% were seen once. The gene calls are TRBV12-3 or TRBV12-4 and TRBJ1-4; tentatively, D is TRBD1 (5 bases). The source material was peripheral blood, sampled 28 days after the second AZD1222 dose. The TCR comes from an adult who received the AZD1222 COVID-19 vaccine. The CDR3 reads CASSEGGAKLFF. The CDR3 DNA reads TGTGCCAGCAGTGAGGGAGGGGCAAAACTGTTTTTT.